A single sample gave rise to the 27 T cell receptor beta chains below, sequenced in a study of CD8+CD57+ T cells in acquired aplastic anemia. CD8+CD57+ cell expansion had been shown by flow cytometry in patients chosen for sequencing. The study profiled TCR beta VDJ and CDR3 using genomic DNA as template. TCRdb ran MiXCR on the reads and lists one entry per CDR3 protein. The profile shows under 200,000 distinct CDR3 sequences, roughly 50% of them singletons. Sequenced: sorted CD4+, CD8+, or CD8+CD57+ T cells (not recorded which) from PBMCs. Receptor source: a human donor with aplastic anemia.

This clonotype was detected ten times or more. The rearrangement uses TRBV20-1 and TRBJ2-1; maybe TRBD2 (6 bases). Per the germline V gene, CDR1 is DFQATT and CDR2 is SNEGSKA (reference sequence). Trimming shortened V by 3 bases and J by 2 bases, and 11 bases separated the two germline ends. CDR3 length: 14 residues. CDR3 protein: CSARPERAYNEQFF. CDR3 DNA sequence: TGCAGTGCTAGGCCCGAGCGGGCCTACAATGAGCAGTTCTTC.

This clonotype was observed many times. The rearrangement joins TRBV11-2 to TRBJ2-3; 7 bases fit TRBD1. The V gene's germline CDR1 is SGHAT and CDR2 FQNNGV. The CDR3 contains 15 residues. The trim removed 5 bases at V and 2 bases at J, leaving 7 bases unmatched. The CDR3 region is CASSLRQGVTDTQYF. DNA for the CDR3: TGTGCCAGCAGCCTCCGACAGGGCGTCACAGATACGCAGTATTTT. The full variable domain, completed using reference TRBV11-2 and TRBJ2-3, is EAGVAQSPRYKIIEKRQSVAFWCNPISGHATLYWYQQILGQGPKLLIQFQNNGVVDDSQLPKDRFSAERLKGVDSTLKIQPAKLEDSAVYLCASSLRQGVTDTQYFGPGTRLTVL.

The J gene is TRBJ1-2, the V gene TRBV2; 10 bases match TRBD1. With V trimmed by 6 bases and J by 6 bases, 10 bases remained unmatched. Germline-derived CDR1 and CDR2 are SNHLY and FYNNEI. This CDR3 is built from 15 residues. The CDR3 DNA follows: TGTGCCAGCAGCGGGACAGGGGCGTCTTTGGATGGCTACACCTTC. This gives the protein CASSGTGASLDGYTF.

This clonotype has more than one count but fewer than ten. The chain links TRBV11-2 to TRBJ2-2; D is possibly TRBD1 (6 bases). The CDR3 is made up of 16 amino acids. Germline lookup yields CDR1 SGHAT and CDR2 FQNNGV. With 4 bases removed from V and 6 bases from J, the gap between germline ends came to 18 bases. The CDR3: CASSWDISGEAGELFF. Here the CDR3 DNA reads TGTGCCAGCAGCTGGGACATCTCAGGAGAGGCCGGGGAGCTGTTTTTT.

The DNA for the CDR3 is TGTGCCAGCAGTGAACCGGTAGACACGGGGGCCAAAAACATTCAGTACTTC. It codes for CASSEPVDTGAKNIQYF. The rearrangement links TRBV2 to TRBJ2-4; weak D call: TRBD2 (5 bases). The CDR3 has 17 amino acids. The germline V gene has CDR1 SNHLY and CDR2 FYNNEI. With 2 bases removed from V and 1 base from J, the gap between germline ends came to 15 bases. Complete variable domain (other parts from reference TRBV2 and TRBJ2-4): EPEVTQTPSHQVTQMGQEVILRCVPISNHLYFYWYRQILGQKVEFLVSFYNNEISEKSEIFDDQFSVERPDGSNFTLKIRSTKLEDSAMYFCASSEPVDTGAKNIQYFGAGTRLSVL.

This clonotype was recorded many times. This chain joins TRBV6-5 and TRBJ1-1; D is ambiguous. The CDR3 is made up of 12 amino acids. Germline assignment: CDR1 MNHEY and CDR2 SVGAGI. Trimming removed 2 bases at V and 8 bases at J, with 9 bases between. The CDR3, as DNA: TGTGCCAGCAGTTACGACGGCAGGGAAGCTTTCTTT. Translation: CASSYDGREAFF.

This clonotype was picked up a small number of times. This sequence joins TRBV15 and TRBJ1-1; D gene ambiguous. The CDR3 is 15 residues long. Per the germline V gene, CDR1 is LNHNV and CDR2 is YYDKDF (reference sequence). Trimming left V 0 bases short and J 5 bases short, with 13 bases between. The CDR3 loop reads CATSRDLGGYTEAFF. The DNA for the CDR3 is TGTGCCACCAGCAGAGATTTGGGAGGGTATACTGAAGCTTTCTTT.

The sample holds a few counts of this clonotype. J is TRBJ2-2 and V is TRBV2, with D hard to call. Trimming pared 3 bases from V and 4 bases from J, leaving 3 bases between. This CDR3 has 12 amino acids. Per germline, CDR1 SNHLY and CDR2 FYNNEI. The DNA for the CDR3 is TGTGCCAGCAGTGAGAGCACCGGGGAGCTGTTTTTT. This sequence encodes CASSESTGELFF.

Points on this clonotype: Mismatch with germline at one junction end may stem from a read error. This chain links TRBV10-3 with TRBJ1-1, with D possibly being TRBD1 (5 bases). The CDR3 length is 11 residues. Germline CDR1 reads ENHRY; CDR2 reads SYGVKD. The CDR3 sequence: CASSYGQGAFF. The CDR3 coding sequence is TGTGCCAGCAGTTACGGGCAGGGTGCTTTCTTT.

The CDR3 here is CASSLGLAGVSDTQYF. For the CDR3, the DNA is TGTGCCAGCAGCTTAGGGCTAGCGGGAGTCTCAGATACGCAGTATTTT. The rearrangement joins TRBV7-6 to TRBJ2-3; 10 bases are shared with TRBD2. Germline V gives CDR1 SGHVS, CDR2 FNYEAQ. The CDR3 is 16 amino acids. V shed 1 base, J shed 4 bases, and the junction held 5 bases outside the gene matches.

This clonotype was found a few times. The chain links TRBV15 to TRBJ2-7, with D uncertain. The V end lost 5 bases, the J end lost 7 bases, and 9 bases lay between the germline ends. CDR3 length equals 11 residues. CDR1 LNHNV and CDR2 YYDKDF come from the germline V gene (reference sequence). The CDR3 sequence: CATSLGQEQYF. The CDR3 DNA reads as TGTGCCACCAGCCTCGGCCAAGAGCAGTACTTC.

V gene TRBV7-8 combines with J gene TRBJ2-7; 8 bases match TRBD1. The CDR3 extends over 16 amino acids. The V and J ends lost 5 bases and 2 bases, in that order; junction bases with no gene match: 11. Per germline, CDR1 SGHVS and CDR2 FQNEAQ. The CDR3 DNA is TGTGCCAGCAGCCCGAGGACAGGGAAGGGTACCTACGAGCAGTACTTC. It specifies CASSPRTGKGTYEQYF. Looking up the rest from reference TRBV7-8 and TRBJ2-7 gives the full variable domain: GAGVSQSPRYKVAKRGQDVALRCDPISGHVSLFWYQQALGQGPEFLTYFQNEAQLDKSGLPSDRFFAERPEGSVSTLKIQRTQQEDSAVYLCASSPRTGKGTYEQYFGPGTRLTVT.

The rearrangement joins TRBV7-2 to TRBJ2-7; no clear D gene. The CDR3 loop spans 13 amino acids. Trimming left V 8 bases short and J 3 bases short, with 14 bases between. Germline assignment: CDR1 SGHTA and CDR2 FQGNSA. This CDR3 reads CASSQNGYYEQYF. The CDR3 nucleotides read TGTGCCAGCTCACAGAACGGGTACTACGAGCAGTACTTC.

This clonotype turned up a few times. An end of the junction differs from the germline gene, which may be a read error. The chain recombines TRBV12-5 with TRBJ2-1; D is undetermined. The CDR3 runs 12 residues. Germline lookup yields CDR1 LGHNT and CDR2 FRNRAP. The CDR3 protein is CASGPTYNAQFF. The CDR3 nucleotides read TGTGCTAGTGGCCCGACCTACAATGCGCAGTTCTTC.

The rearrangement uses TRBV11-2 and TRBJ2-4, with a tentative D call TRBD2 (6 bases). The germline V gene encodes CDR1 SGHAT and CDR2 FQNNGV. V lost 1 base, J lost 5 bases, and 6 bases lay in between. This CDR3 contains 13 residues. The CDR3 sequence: CASSLAGENIQYF. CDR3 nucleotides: TGTGCCAGCAGCTTAGCGGGGGAAAACATTCAGTACTTC.

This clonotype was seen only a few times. The CDR3 here is CAWSVHVQGDYGYTF. The CDR3 nucleotides read TGTGCCTGGAGTGTACACGTACAGGGAGACTATGGCTACACCTTC. The chain couples TRBV30 to TRBJ1-2; D is possibly TRBD1 (6 bases). V was trimmed by 0 bases and J by 3 bases, leaving 14 bases between them. The CDR3 consists of 15 residues. The germline CDR1 and CDR2 sequences are GTSNPN and SVGIG (reference sequence).

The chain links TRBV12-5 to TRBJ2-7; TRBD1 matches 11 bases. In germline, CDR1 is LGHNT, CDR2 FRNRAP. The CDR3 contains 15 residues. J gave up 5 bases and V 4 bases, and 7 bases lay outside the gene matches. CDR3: CASGSPDRGRNEQYF. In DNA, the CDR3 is TGTGCTAGTGGTTCTCCGGACAGGGGGCGCAACGAGCAGTACTTC.

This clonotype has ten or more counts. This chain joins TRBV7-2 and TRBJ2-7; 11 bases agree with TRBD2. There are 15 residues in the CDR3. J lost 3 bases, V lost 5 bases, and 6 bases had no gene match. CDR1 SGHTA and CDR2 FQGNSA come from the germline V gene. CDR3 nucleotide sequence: TGTGCCAGCAGCCCGGGGACTAGCGGCTACTACGAGCAGTACTTC. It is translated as CASSPGTSGYYEQYF.

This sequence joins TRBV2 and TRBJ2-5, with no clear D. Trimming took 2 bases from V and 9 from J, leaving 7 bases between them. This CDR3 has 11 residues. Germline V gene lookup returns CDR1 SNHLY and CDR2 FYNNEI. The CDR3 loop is CASSEQESQYF. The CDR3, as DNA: TGTGCCAGCAGTGAACAGGAGTCCCAGTACTTC.

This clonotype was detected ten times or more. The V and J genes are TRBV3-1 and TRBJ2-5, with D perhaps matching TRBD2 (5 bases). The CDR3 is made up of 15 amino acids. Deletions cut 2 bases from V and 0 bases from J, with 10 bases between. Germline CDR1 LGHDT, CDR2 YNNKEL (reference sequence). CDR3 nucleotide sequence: TGTGCCAGCAGCCAAATCTCGCGGGACCAAGAGACCCAGTACTTC. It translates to CASSQISRDQETQYF.

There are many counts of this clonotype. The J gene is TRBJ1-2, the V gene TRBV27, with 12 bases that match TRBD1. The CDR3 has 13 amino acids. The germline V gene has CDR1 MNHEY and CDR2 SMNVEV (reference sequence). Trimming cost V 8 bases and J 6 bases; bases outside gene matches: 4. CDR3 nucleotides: TGTGCCAGCGGGGACAGGGGGCGCGATGGCTACACCTTC. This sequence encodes CASGDRGRDGYTF.

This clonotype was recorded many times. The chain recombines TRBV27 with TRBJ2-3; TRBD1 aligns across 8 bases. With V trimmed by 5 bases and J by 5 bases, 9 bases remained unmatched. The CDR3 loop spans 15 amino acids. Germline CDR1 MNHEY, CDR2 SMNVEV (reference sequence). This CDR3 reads CASSPADRAGDTQYF. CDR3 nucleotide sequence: TGTGCCAGCAGTCCGGCGGACAGGGCGGGAGATACGCAGTATTTT.

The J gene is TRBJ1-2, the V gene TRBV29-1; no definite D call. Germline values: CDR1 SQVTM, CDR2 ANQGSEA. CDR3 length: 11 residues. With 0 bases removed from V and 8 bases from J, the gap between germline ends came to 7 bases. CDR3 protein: CSVEDRRGYTF. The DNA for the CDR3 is TGCAGCGTTGAAGATCGGAGAGGCTACACCTTC. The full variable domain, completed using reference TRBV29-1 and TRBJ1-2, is SAVISQKPSRDICQRGTSLTIQCQVDSQVTMMFWYRQQPGQSLTLIATANQGSEATYESGFVIDKFPISRPNLTFSTLTVSNMSPEDSSIYLCSVEDRRGYTFGSGTRLTVV.

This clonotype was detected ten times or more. The CDR3 is CATSSYLDDSNQPQHF. As DNA, the CDR3 is TGTGCCACCAGTTCCTATTTGGATGATAGCAATCAGCCCCAGCATTTT. The chain couples TRBV24-1 to TRBJ1-5; D is unclear. Deletions cut 6 bases from V and 0 bases from J, with 14 bases between. CDR1 is KGHDR and CDR2 is SFDVKD in the germline V gene. This CDR3 contains 16 residues.

The DNA for the CDR3 is TGTGCCAGCAGTGCCTCGACAGGGGTCGGAAACACCATATATTTT. Protein sequence: CASSASTGVGNTIYF. The chain recombines TRBV2 with TRBJ1-3; 8 positions agree with TRBD1. CDR3 length: 15 amino acids. Trimming took 4 bases from V and 4 from J; bases not matched to a gene: 6. CDR1 is SNHLY, CDR2 FYNNEI, per germline. Using reference TRBV2 and TRBJ1-3 for the parts outside the CDR3, the full variable domain is EPEVTQTPSHQVTQMGQEVILRCVPISNHLYFYWYRQILGQKVEFLVSFYNNEISEKSEIFDDQFSVERPDGSNFTLKIRSTKLEDSAMYFCASSASTGVGNTIYFGEGSWLTVV.

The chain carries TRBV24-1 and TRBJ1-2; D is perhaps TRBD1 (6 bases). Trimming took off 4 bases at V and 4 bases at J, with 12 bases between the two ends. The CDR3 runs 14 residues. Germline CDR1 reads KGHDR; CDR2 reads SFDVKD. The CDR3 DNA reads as TGTGCCACCAGTGACCGTGGACAGTCCTATGGCTACACCTTC. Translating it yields CATSDRGQSYGYTF.

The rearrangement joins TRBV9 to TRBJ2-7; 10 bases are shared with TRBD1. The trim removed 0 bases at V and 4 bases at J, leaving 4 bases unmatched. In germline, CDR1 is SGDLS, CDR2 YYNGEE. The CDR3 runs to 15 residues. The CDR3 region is CASSVGGQGEYEQYF. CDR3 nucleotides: TGTGCCAGCAGCGTAGGAGGACAGGGGGAGTACGAGCAGTACTTC.